This T cell receptor beta chain was profiled in a study of cytomegalovirus exposure and HLA in healthy donors. PCR primers comprised 60 Vbeta and 13 Jbeta primers. The method was immunoSEQ multiplex PCR; TCRdb's version includes in-frame clones alone and lacks a portion of them. The sample shows tens of thousands of clones, just under 80% of them seen only once. Germline V gene sequence: CDR1 SEHNR, CDR2 FQNEAQ (reference sequence). Trimming cost V 1 base and J 8 bases, with 14 bases left between them. The CDR3 has 14 amino acids. This TCR was recovered from a woman between 40 and 55 years old in good health and CMV-seronegative. The chain is built from TRBV7-9 and TRBJ1-2; D gene ambiguous. The sample was PBMCs. CDR3 sequence reads: CASSLGVAERGYTF. CDR3 nucleotide sequence: TGTGCCAGCAGCTTAGGGGTGGCTGAGAGGGGCTACACCTTC.